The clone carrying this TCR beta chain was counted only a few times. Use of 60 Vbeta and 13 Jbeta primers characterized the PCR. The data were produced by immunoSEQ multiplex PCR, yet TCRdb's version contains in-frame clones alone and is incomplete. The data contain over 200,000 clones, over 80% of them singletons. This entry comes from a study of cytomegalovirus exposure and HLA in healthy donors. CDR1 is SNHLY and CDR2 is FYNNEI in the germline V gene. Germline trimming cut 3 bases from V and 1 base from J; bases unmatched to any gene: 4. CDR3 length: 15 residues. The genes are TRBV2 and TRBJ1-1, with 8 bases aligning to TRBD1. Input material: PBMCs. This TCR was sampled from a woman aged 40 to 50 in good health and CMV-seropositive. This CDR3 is CASSDDRGGNTEAFF. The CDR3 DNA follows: TGTGCCAGCAGTGATGACAGGGGAGGGAACACTGAAGCTTTCTTT.